Below are 2 T cell receptor beta chains sequenced from a single sample in a study of T cell repertoires and leukemia-associated antigens. In TCRdb, the 5' RACE reads were re-called with MiXCR into one record per CDR3 protein. Of around 14,000 distinct CDR3 sequences in the sample, approximately 42% were seen once. No cognate antigen is known for these TCRs. Specimen: CD3+ T cells sorted from blood and cultured. These receptors originate from a female donor in good health.

The chain is built from TRBV29-1 and TRBJ2-5; D not resolved. The CDR3 runs 12 residues. Germline loops: CDR1 SQVTM, CDR2 ANQGSEA. The germline V and J ends were trimmed by 7 bases and 3 bases, with 12 bases remaining between them. CDR3: CSARWAKETQYF. The CDR3 DNA reads as TGCAGCGCCCGTTGGGCCAAAGAGACCCAGTACTTC.

The chain joins TRBV20-1 to TRBJ1-6, with 7 bases fitting TRBD1. The CDR3 contains 16 residues. Per the germline V gene, CDR1 is DFQATT and CDR2 is SNEGSKA (reference sequence). The junction had 12 bases not matched to a gene; V was cut back by 1 base and J by 9 bases. The CDR3: CSARGGTGTEVSPLHF. As DNA, the CDR3 is TGCAGTGCTAGAGGGGGAACCGGGACAGAAGTTTCACCCCTCCACTTT.